The next 5 T cell receptor beta chains were all read from a single sample in a study of molecular identifiers for immune sequencing clone quantification. TCRdb re-called the PCR reads through MiXCR, storing one row per CDR3 protein. The sample contains hundreds of thousands of distinct CDR3 sequences, under 25% of which appear only once. Sequences were obtained from naive CD8+ T cells from blood, with Jurkat cell RNA spiked in. The subset was: FACS-sorted CD8+CD4-CCR7+CD45RA+ naive T cells. The origin of the receptors is a human donor in good health. Some libraries in this study had Jurkat cell RNA spiked in.

This clonotype was seen a handful of times. The chain uses TRBV11-2 and TRBJ2-5, with 10 nucleotides matching TRBD1. The CDR3 contains 17 residues. Germline V CDR1 and CDR2: SGHAT, FQNNGV. V lost 4 bases, J lost 2 bases, and 10 bases stayed unmatched. The CDR3 DNA reads TGTGCCAGCAGCTCCGCCGGGACAGGGGCAGGGCAAGAGACCCAGTACTTC. It translates to CASSSAGTGAGQETQYF.

With regard to this clonotype: The junction departs from the called germline gene at one end, perhaps through a read error. V is TRBV2 and J is TRBJ1-1, with D unresolved. Germline V lookup: CDR1 SNHLY, CDR2 FYNNEI. This CDR3 has 13 amino acids. CDR3 amino acids: CASSDRHNTEASF. Here the CDR3 DNA reads TGTGCCAGCAGTGACAGGCACAACACTGAAGCTTCCTTT.

This clonotype has a handful of counts. The V gene is TRBV6-2 or TRBV6-3, the J gene TRBJ2-1, with D hard to call. CDR1 MNHEY and CDR2 SVGEGT come from the germline V gene. The CDR3 is made up of 13 amino acids. V lost 5 bases and J 3 bases, leaving 8 bases between the germline ends. This CDR3 reads CASSQRLYNEQFF. The CDR3 DNA reads as TGTGCCAGCAGTCAGAGACTCTACAATGAGCAGTTCTTC.

The chain couples TRBV4-1 to TRBJ1-1, with D hard to call. Trimming left V 0 bases short and J 1 base short, with 12 bases between. CDR3 length: 16 amino acids. Germline V gene sequence: CDR1 MGHRA, CDR2 YSYEKL. This CDR3 reads CASSQESWAANTEAFF. DNA of the CDR3: TGCGCCAGCAGCCAAGAGTCATGGGCAGCGAACACTGAAGCTTTCTTT.

This clonotype was counted only a few times. This chain connects TRBV11-1 to TRBJ2-3; D is unclear. V lost 0 bases and J 4 bases, leaving 11 bases between the germline ends. Germline V gene sequence: CDR1 SGHAT, CDR2 FQDESV (reference sequence). The length of the CDR3 is 15 residues. The DNA for the CDR3 is TGTGCCAGCAGCTTAGCGGATTCGGGCTCAGATACGCAGTATTTT. This translates into CASSLADSGSDTQYF.